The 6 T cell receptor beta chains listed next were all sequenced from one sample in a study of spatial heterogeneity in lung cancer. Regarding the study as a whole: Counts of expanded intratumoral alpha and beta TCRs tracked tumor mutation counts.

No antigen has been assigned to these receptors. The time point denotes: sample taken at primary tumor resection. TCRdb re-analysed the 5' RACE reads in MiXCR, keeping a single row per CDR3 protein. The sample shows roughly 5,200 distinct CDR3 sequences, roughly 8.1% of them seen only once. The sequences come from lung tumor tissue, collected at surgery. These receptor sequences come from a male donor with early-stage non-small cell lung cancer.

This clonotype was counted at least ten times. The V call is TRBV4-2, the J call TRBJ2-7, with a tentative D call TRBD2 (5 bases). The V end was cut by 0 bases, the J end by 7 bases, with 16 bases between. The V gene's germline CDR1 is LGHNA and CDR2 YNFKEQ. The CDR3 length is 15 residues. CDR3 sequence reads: CASSQDRGRPGEQYF. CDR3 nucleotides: TGTGCCAGCAGCCAAGATCGCGGCCGGCCGGGGGAGCAGTACTTC.

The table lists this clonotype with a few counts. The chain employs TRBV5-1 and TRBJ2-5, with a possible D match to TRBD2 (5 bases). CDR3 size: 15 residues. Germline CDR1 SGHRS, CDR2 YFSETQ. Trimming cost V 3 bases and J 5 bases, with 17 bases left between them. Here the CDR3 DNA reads TGCGCCAGCAGCTCACGGGATTCCTCGAGGGAGACCCAGTACTTC. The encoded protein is CASSSRDSSRETQYF.

The CDR3 DNA is TGCGCCAGCAGCCAGGGGGCGAGTGAAGCTTTCTTT. Its translation: CASSQGASEAFF. This sequence joins TRBV4-1 and TRBJ1-1; tentative D call: TRBD1 (6 bases). This CDR3 contains 12 residues. In germline, CDR1 is MGHRA, CDR2 YSYEKL. With 3 bases removed from V and 7 bases from J, the gap between germline ends came to 9 bases.

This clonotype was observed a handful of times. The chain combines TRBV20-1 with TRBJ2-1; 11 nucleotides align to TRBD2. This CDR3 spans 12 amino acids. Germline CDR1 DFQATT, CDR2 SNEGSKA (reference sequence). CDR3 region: CTSGGTYNEQFF. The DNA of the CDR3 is TGCACTAGCGGGGGGACCTACAATGAGCAGTTCTTC.

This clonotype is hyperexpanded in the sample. The CDR3 reads CASSLGRGPTYEQYF. CDR3 DNA: TGTGCCAGCAGCTTAGGGCGGGGGCCAACCTACGAGCAGTACTTC. The gene calls are TRBV13 and TRBJ2-7, with a weak D call TRBD2 (7 bases). The V end was cut by 0 bases, the J end by 2 bases, with 11 bases between. Germline V gene data show CDR1 as PRHDT and CDR2 as FYEKMQ (reference sequence). The CDR3 covers 15 residues.

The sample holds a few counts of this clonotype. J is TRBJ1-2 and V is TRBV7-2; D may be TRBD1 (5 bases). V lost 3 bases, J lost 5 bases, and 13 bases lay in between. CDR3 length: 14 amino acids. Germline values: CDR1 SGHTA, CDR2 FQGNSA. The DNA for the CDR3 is TGTGCCAGCAGCTTGACGGGAGGGGTGTATGGCTACACCTTC. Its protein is CASSLTGGVYGYTF.